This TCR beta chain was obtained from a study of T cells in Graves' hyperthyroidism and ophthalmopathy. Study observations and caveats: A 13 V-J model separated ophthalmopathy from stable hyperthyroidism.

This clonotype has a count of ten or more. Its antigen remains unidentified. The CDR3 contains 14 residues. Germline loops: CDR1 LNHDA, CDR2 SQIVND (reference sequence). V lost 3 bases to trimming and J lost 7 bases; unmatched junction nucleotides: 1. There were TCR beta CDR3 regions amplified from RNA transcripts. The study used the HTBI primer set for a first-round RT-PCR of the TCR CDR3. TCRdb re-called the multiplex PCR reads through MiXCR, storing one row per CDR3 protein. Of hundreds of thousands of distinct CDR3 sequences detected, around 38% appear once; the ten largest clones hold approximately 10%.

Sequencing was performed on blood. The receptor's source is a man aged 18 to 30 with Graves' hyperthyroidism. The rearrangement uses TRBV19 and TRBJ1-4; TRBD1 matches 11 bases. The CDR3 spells CASSMDRGREKLFF. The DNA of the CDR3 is TGTGCCAGTAGTATGGACAGGGGGCGTGAAAAACTGTTTTTT.